These 16 T cell receptor beta chains came from one sample sequenced in a study of response to subunit inactivated influenza vaccine. TCRdb independently ran MiXCR on the RT-PCR reads; one entry per CDR3 protein. This sample has fewer than 700,000 distinct CDR3 sequences, with around 13% found just once. Sequencing used PBMCs from blood, obtained roughly 46 days after vaccination. The receptors were sampled from a man aged 45-60 years who received an inactivated influenza vaccine.

In its sample, this clonotype was seen a few times. The rearrangement uses TRBV7-9 and TRBJ2-1; TRBD1 matches at 8 bases. The ends lost 3 bases at V and 10 bases at J; junction bases unmatched: 5. This CDR3 region has 13 residues. Germline V lookup: CDR1 SEHNR, CDR2 FQNEAQ (reference sequence). DNA for the CDR3: TGTGCCAGCAGCTTCTTGCAGGGGGCCGAGCAGTTCTTC. Residues: CASSFLQGAEQFF.

This clonotype was counted ten times or more. CDR3 DNA sequence: TGCGCCAGCAGCTTGGTAACGACAGATACGCAGTATTTT. Its translation is CASSLVTTDTQYF. The chain couples TRBV5-1 to TRBJ2-3; D not certain. Trimming removed 0 bases at V and 3 bases at J, with 5 bases between. The CDR3 length is 13 residues. Germline CDR1 reads SGHRS; CDR2 reads YFSETQ. Filled out from reference TRBV5-1 and TRBJ2-3, the complete variable domain reads KAGVTQTPRYLIKTRGQQVTLSCSPISGHRSVSWYQQTPGQGLQFLFEYFSETQRNKGNFPGRFSGRQFSNSRSEMNVSTLELGDSALYLCASSLVTTDTQYFGPGTRLTVL.

The J gene is TRBJ2-6, the V gene TRBV20-1; D is possibly TRBD1 (5 bases). This CDR3 contains 16 residues. Per germline, CDR1 DFQATT and CDR2 SNEGSKA (reference sequence). Trimming removed 3 bases at V and 3 bases at J, with 15 bases between. Here the CDR3 reads CSASGARLGGANVLTF. CDR3 bases: TGCAGTGCTAGTGGGGCCCGGTTAGGTGGGGCCAACGTCCTGACTTTC.

The chain employs TRBV7-2 and TRBJ2-5, with 12 bases identical to TRBD2. This CDR3 region has 19 residues. V was clipped by 1 base and J by 3 bases; unmatched bases: 12. CDR1 is SGHTA and CDR2 is FQGNSA in the germline V gene. The DNA of the CDR3 is TGTGCCAGCAGCTTAGTGGTAACGACTAGCGGGAGCTGGAAAGAGACCCAGTACTTC. Protein sequence: CASSLVVTTSGSWKETQYF.

V usage is TRBV5-5 and J usage is TRBJ2-7; D is ambiguous. The V end was cut by 4 bases, the J end by 1 base, with 9 bases between. The germline CDR1 and CDR2 sequences are SGHKS and YYEKEE (reference sequence). This CDR3 contains 13 residues. The CDR3 DNA is TGTGCCAGCAGCAAGAGACATTCCTACGAGCAGTACTTC. Protein: CASSKRHSYEQYF.

The sample holds many counts of this clonotype. The J gene is TRBJ2-4, the V gene TRBV7-8, with 14 bases fitting TRBD2. The V and J ends lost 8 bases and 6 bases, in that order; junction bases with no gene match: 0. CDR3 length: 13 amino acids. Germline CDR1 reads SGHVS; CDR2 reads FQNEAQ. The CDR3 spells CASGLAGGNIQYF. The CDR3 region has the DNA TGTGCCAGCGGACTAGCGGGGGGAAACATTCAGTACTTC.

This clonotype came up a few times. J is TRBJ2-7 and V is TRBV18; TRBD2 might be the D (5 bases). CDR1 is KGHSH and CDR2 is LQKENI in the germline V gene. With 3 bases removed from V and 0 bases from J, the gap between germline ends came to 12 bases. This CDR3 contains 15 residues. The CDR3 DNA reads as TGTGCCAGCTCACCTGGTGGGAGTAGCTCCTACGAGCAGTACTTC. It yields the protein CASSPGGSSSYEQYF. The complete variable domain, with remaining parts taken from reference TRBV18 and TRBJ2-7, reads NAGVMQNPRHLVRRRGQEARLRCSPMKGHSHVYWYRQLPEEGLKFMVYLQKENIIDESGMPKERFSAEFPKEGPSILRIQQVVRGDSAAYFCASSPGGSSSYEQYFGPGTRLTVT.

This clonotype has just a few counts. The chain links TRBV4-2 to TRBJ2-7; TRBD1 or TRBD2 may be the D gene (10 bases each). There are 20 residues in the CDR3. Germline V lookup: CDR1 LGHNA, CDR2 YNFKEQ. V was clipped by 4 bases and J by 3 bases, with 31 bases between them. The CDR3 protein is CASSPTGGDLAGGSFYEQYF. For the CDR3, the DNA is TGTGCCAGCAGCCCGACAGGGGGCGATTTAGCGGGGGGTTCTTTCTACGAGCAGTACTTC.

This clonotype was detected many times. V gene TRBV6-1 combines with J gene TRBJ2-5; 7 positions match TRBD1. Per the germline V gene, CDR1 is MNHNS and CDR2 is SASEGT. This CDR3 has 16 residues. Losses at the gene ends were 6 bases for V and 1 base for J; bases not matched to a gene: 11. The CDR3 loop reads CASRLSTGEFQETQYF. For the CDR3, the DNA is TGTGCCAGCAGACTATCTACAGGGGAATTCCAAGAGACCCAGTACTTC.

This clonotype was detected ten times or more. The rearrangement uses TRBV27 and TRBJ2-7; the D gene is possibly TRBD1 (6 bases). The CDR3 runs 15 residues. Germline V gene sequence: CDR1 MNHEY, CDR2 SMNVEV (reference sequence). Trimming removed 0 bases at V and 3 bases at J, with 12 bases between. This CDR3 reads CASSLSGGHFYEQYF. CDR3 nucleotides: TGTGCCAGCAGTTTATCAGGGGGACACTTCTACGAGCAGTACTTC.

J is TRBJ2-1 and V is TRBV20-1; 7 nucleotides match TRBD2. Germline values: CDR1 DFQATT, CDR2 SNEGSKA (reference sequence). The CDR3 covers 16 residues. J lost 2 bases, V lost 1 base, and 8 bases had no gene match. CDR3 DNA: TGCAGTGCTAGAGTCGTCGGGGGACTAACCTACAATGAGCAGTTCTTC. Its translation is CSARVVGGLTYNEQFF.

This clonotype was seen a few times. The chain joins TRBV3-1 to TRBJ2-7; D gene unclear. V lost 4 bases, J lost 3 bases, and 16 bases lay in between. This CDR3 is built from 15 residues. The V gene's germline CDR1 is LGHDT and CDR2 YNNKEL (reference sequence). This CDR3 reads CASSPTLSQIYEQYF. The CDR3 DNA sequence: TGTGCCAGCAGCCCGACTCTGTCGCAGATCTACGAGCAGTACTTC.

This clonotype was detected a few times. This rearrangement joins TRBV12-3 or TRBV12-4 to TRBJ2-5; D call uncertain. The V end lost 6 bases, the J end lost 4 bases, and 12 bases lay between the germline ends. This CDR3 region has 13 residues. DNA for the CDR3: TGTGCCAGCAGCATTACGTTCACAGAGACCCAGTACTTC. Its protein product is CASSITFTETQYF.

The V call is TRBV11-2, the J call TRBJ2-4; a possible D gene is TRBD2 (7 bases). Trimming removed 6 bases from V and 0 bases from J, with 18 bases in between. Germline-derived CDR1 and CDR2 are SGHAT and FQNNGV. The CDR3 loop spans 17 amino acids. The DNA for the CDR3 is TGTGCCAGCAGTAGGGGGGGGGTGGCCTTAGCCAAAAACATTCAGTACTTC. Translating gives CASSRGGVALAKNIQYF.

The chain employs TRBV7-2 and TRBJ2-7; TRBD1 matches 10 bases. The CDR3 covers 15 residues. CDR1 and CDR2 (germline): SGHTA, FQGNSA. J lost 5 bases, V lost 4 bases, and 8 bases had no gene match. CDR3 in amino acids: CASSSRQGAIDEQYF. In DNA form, the CDR3 reads TGTGCCAGCAGCTCCCGACAGGGGGCAATCGACGAGCAGTACTTC. The full variable domain, its missing parts supplied by reference TRBV7-2 and TRBJ2-7, is GAGVSQSPSNKVTEKGKDVELRCDPISGHTALYWYRQSLGQGLEFLIYFQGNSAPDKSGLPSDRFSAERTGGSVSTLTIQRTQQEDSAVYLCASSSRQGAIDEQYFGPGTRLTVT.

The V gene is TRBV11-2, the J gene TRBJ1-4, with TRBD1 matching over 9 bases. The length of the CDR3 is 16 residues. Germline V gene sequence: CDR1 SGHAT, CDR2 FQNNGV. V dropped 4 bases and J dropped 4; count of bases not matched to a gene: 7. CDR3 protein: CASSSGGTGNNEKLFF. The CDR3 nucleotides are TGTGCCAGCAGCTCCGGGGGGACAGGGAATAATGAAAAACTGTTTTTT.